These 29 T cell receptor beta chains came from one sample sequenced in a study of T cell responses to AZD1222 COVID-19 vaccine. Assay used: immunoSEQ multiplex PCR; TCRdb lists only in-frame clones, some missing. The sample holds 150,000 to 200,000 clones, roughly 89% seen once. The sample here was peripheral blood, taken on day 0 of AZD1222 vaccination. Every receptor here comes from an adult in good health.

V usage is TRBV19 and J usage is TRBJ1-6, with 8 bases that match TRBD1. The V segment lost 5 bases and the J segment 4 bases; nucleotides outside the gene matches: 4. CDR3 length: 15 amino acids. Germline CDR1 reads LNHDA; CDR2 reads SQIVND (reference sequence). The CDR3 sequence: CASSGRQGYNSPLHF. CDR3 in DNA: TGTGCCAGTAGTGGTCGACAGGGGTATAATTCACCCCTCCACTTT.

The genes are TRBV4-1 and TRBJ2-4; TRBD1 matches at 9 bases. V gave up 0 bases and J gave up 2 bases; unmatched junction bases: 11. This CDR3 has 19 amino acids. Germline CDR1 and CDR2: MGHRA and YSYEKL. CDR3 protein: CASSQDPQGAIWTKNIQYF. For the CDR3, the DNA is TGCGCCAGCAGCCAAGATCCACAGGGGGCGATCTGGACCAAAAACATTCAGTACTTC.

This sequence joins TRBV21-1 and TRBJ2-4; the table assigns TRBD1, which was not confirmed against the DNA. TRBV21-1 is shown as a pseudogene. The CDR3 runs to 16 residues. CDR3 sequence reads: CASRRPGQALKNIQYF. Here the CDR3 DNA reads TGTGCCAGCAGAAGACCGGGACAGGCTCTCAAAAACATTCAGTACTTC.

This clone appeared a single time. The CDR3 spells CASSLAGRITEAFF. The CDR3 nucleotides read TGTGCCAGCAGTTTGGCGGGGCGGATCACTGAAGCTTTCTTT. The rearrangement joins TRBV28 to TRBJ1-1; TRBD1 might be the D (5 bases). CDR1 and CDR2 (germline): MDHEN, SYDVKM. This CDR3 contains 14 residues. The germline V and J ends were trimmed by 3 bases and 4 bases, with 12 bases remaining between them.

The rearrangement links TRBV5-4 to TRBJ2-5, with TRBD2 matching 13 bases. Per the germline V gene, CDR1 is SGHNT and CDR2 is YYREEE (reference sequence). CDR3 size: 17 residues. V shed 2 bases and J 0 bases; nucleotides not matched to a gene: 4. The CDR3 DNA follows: TGTGCCAGCAGCTTCGGACTAGCGGGAGTCAACCAAGAGACCCAGTACTTC. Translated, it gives CASSFGLAGVNQETQYF.

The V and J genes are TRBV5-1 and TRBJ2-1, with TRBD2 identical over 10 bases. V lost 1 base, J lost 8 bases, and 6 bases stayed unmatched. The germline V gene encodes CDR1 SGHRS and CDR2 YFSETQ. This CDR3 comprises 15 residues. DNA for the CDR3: TGCGCCAGCAGCTTGAGCACTAGCGGGGTCTATGAGCAGTTCTTC. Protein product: CASSLSTSGVYEQFF.

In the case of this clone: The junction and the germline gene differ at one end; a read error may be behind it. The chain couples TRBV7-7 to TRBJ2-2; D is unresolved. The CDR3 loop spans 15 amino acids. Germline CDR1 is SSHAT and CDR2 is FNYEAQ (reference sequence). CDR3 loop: CASSFDMGSTGELFF. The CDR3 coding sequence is TGTGCTAGCAGCTTCGATATGGGTTCCACCGGGGAGCTGTTTTTT. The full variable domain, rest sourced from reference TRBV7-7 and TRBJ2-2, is GAGVSQSPRYKVTKRGQDVTLRCDPISSHATLYWYQQALGQGPEFLTYFNYEAQPDKSGLPSDRFSAERPEGSISTLTIQRTEQRDSAMYRCASSFDMGSTGELFFGEGSRLTVL.

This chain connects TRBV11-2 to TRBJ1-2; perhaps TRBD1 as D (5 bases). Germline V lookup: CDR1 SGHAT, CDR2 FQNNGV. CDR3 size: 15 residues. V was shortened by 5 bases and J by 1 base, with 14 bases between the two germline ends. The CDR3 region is CASSLDKTVNYGYTF. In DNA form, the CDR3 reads TGTGCCAGCAGCCTCGACAAGACAGTTAACTATGGCTACACCTTC.

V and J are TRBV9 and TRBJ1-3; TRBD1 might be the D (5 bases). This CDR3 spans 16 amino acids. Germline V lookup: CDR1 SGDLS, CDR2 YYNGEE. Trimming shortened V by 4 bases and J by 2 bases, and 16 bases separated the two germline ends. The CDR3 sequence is CASSTDPRGAGNTIYF. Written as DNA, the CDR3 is TGTGCCAGCAGCACCGACCCGAGGGGCGCTGGAAACACCATATATTTT.

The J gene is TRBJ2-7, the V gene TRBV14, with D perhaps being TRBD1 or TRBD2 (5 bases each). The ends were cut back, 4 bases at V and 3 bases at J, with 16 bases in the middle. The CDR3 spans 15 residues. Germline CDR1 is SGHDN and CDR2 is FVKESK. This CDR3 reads CASSRPGAGGYEQYF. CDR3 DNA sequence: TGTGCCAGCAGCCGACCCGGGGCCGGTGGCTACGAGCAGTACTTC.

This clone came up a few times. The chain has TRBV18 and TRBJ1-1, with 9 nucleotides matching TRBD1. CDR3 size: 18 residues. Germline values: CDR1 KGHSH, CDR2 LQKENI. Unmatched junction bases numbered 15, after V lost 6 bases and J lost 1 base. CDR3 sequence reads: CASSSEDYRGLGNTEAFF. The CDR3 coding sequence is TGTGCCAGCTCTTCTGAAGACTACAGGGGGCTGGGGAACACTGAAGCTTTCTTT.

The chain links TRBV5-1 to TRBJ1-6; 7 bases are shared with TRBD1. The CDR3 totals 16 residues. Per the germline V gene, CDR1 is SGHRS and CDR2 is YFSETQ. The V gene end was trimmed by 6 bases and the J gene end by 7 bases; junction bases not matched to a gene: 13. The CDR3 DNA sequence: TGCGCCAGCACACCTGAGGGGGCTGCTAGAAATTCACCCCTCCACTTT. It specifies CASTPEGAARNSPLHF.

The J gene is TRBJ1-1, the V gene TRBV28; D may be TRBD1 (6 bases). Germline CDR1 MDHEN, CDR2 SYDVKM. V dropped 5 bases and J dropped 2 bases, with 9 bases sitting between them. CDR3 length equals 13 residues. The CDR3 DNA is TGTGCCAGCAGTCGGACAGCAAACACTGAAGCTTTCTTT. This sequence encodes CASSRTANTEAFF.

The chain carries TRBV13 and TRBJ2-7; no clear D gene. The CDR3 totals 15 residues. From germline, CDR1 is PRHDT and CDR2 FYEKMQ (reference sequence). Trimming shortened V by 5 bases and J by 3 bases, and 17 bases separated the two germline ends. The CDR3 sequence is CASSADRMSNYEQYF. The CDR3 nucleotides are TGTGCCAGCAGCGCAGATCGCATGAGTAACTACGAGCAGTACTTC.

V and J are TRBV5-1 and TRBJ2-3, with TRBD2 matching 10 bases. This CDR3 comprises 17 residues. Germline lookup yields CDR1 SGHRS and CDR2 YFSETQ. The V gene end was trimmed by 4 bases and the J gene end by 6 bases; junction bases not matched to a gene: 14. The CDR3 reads CASSLDTSGVLGDTQYF. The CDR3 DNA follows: TGCGCCAGCAGCCTAGACACTAGCGGGGTCTTGGGGGATACGCAGTATTTT. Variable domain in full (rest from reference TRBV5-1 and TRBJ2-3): KAGVTQTPRYLIKTRGQQVTLSCSPISGHRSVSWYQQTPGQGLQFLFEYFSETQRNKGNFPGRFSGRQFSNSRSEMNVSTLELGDSALYLCASSLDTSGVLGDTQYFGPGTRLTVL.

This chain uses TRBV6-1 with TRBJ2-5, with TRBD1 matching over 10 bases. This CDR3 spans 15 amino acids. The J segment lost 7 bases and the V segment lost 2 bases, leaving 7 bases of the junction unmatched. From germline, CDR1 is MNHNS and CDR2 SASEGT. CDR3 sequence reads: CASSEMGQGYGTQYF. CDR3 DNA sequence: TGTGCCAGCAGTGAAATGGGACAGGGGTATGGGACCCAGTACTTC.

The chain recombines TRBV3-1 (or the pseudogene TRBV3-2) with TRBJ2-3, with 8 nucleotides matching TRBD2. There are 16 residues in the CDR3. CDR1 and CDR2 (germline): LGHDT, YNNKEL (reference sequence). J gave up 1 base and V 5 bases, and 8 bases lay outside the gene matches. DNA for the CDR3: TGTGCCAGCAGCTACGGGGGGGAGTTGGGCACAGATACGCAGTATTTT. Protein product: CASSYGGELGTDTQYF.

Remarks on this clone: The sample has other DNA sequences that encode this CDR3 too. CDR3 region: CASSPPSGYYGYTF. The CDR3 bases are TGTGCCAGCTCACCACCTTCCGGCTACTATGGCTACACCTTC. The V call is TRBV18, the J call TRBJ1-2; D is ambiguous. Germline CDR1 KGHSH, CDR2 LQKENI. The CDR3 covers 14 residues. V lost 0 bases to trimming and J lost 3 bases, with 8 bases between them.

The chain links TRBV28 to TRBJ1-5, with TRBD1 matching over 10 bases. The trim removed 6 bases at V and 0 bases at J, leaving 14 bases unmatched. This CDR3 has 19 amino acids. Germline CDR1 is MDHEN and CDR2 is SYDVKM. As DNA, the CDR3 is TGTGCCAGCAGCTCCCCCGGGGACAGGGGATCTTATAGCAATCAGCCCCAGCATTTT. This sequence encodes CASSSPGDRGSYSNQPQHF. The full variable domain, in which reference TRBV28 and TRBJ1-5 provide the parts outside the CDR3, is DVKVTQSSRYLVKRTGEKVFLECVQDMDHENMFWYRQDPGLGLRLIYFSYDVKMKEKGDIPEGYSVSREKKERFSLILESASTNQTSMYLCASSSPGDRGSYSNQPQHFGDGTRLSIL.

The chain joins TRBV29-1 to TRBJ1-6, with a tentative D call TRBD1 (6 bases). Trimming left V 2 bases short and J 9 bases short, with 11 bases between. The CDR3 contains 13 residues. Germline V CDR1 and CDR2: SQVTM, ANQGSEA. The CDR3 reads CSVERGGRSPLHF. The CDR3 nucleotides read TGCAGCGTTGAACGAGGGGGTCGTTCACCCCTCCACTTT.

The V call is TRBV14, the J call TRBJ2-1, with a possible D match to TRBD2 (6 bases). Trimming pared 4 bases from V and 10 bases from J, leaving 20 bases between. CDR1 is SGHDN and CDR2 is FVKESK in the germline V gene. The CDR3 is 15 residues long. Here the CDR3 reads CASSLQGGRVLEQFF. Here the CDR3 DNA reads TGTGCCAGCAGCCTCCAGGGAGGACGGGTTTTAGAGCAGTTCTTC.

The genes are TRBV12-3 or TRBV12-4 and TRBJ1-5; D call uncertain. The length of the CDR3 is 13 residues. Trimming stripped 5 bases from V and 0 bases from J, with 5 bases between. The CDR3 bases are TGTGCCAGCAGTGAATATAGCAATCAGCCCCAGCATTTT. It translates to CASSEYSNQPQHF.

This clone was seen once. This CDR3 is CASSESGTSSYNSPLHF. DNA for the CDR3: TGTGCCAGCAGTGAATCTGGCACGAGCTCCTATAATTCACCCCTCCACTTT. V gene TRBV25-1 combines with J gene TRBJ1-6; D remains ambiguous. The V gene's germline CDR1 is MGHDK and CDR2 SYGVNS. This CDR3 is built from 17 residues. Trimming removed 1 base from V and 0 bases from J, with 10 bases in between.

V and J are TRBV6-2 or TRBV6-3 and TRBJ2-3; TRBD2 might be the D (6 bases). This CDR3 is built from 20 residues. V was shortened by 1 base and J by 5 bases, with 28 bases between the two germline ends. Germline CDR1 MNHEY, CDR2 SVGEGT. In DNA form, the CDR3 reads TGTGCCAGCAGTTACTTGAGAGGCGGTAGCGGACTTCTTAGGATAGATACGCAGTATTTT. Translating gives CASSYLRGGSGLLRIDTQYF.

The CDR3 loop is CASSPEDRRNTGELFF. CDR3 in DNA: TGCGCCAGCAGCCCTGAGGACCGACGGAACACCGGGGAGCTGTTTTTT. J is TRBJ2-2 and V is TRBV5-1; no clear D gene. The germline V gene has CDR1 SGHRS and CDR2 YFSETQ. This CDR3 contains 16 residues. Trimming shortened V by 4 bases and J by 1 base, and 14 bases separated the two germline ends. Full variable domain (outside the CDR3, taken from reference TRBV5-1 and TRBJ2-2): KAGVTQTPRYLIKTRGQQVTLSCSPISGHRSVSWYQQTPGQGLQFLFEYFSETQRNKGNFPGRFSGRQFSNSRSEMNVSTLELGDSALYLCASSPEDRRNTGELFFGEGSRLTVL.

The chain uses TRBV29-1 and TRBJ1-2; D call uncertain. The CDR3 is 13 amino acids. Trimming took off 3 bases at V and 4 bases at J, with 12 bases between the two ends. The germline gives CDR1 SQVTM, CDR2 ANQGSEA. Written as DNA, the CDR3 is TGCAGCGTTGACGGGAGCACTGGCTATGGCTACACCTTC. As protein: CSVDGSTGYGYTF.

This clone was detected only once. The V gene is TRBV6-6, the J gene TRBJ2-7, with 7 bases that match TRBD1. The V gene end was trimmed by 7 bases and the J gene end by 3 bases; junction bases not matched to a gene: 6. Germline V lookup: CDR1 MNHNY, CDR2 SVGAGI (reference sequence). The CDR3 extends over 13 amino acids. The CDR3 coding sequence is TGTGCCAGCAAACAGGGACAGTACTACGAGCAGTACTTC. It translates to CASKQGQYYEQYF.

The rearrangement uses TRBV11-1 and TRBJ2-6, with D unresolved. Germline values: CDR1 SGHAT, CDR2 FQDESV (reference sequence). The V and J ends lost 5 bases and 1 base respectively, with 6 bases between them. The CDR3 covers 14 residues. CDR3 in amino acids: CASSILSGANVLTF. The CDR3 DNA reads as TGTGCCAGCAGCATTCTATCTGGGGCCAACGTCCTGACTTTC.

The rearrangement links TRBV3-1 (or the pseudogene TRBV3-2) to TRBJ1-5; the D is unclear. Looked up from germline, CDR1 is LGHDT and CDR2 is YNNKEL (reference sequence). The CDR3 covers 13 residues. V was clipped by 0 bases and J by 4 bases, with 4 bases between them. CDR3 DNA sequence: TGTGCCAGCAGCCAAGAGGGTAATCAGCCCCAGCATTTT. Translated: CASSQEGNQPQHF.